This T cell receptor beta chain was identified during a study of blood T cells in healthy people across ages. General study findings and limits: Per million T cells, TCR beta diversity dropped roughly linearly as age increased.

The total RNA that was extracted per sample amounted to at least 5 micrograms. The CDR3 runs to 14 residues. CDR1 is MNHEY and CDR2 is SVGAGI in the germline V gene. Trimming took off 5 bases at V and 5 bases at J, with 15 bases between the two ends. A second PCR of 7 to 11 cycles used a sample-barcoded 5' primer and a J-beta primer mix. Tags on each cDNA molecule came from a template-switch adaptor with 12 random nucleotides. Using its own MiXCR run on the 5' RACE reads, TCRdb lists one record per CDR3 protein. The profile shows 580,000 or so distinct CDR3 sequences, roughly 48% of them singletons. This clonotype was found a few times. Its target is unknown.

Sequencing was performed on blood. The J gene is TRBJ1-2, the V gene TRBV6-5; perhaps TRBD1 as D (5 bases). The sequence was collected from a man older than 75 in good health. The CDR3 region is CASSVLQGGYGYTF. The CDR3 coding sequence is TGTGCCAGCAGTGTACTTCAGGGTGGATATGGCTACACCTTC.